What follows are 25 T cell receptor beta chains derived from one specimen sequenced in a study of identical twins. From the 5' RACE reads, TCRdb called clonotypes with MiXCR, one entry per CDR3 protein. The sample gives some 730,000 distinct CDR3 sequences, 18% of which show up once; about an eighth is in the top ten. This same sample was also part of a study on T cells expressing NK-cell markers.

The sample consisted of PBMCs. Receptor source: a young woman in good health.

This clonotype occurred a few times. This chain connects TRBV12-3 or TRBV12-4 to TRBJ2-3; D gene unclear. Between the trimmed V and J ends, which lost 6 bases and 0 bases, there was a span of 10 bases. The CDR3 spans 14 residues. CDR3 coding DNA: TGTGCCAGCAGCTACGGTATCAGCACAGATACGCAGTATTTT. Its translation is CASSYGISTDTQYF.

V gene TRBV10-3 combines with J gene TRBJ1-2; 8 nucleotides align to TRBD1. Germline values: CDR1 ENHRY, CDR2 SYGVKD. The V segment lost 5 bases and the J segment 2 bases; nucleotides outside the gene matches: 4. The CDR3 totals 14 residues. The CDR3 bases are TGTGCCATCAGTACCGGACAGGGAAACTATGGCTACACCTTC. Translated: CAISTGQGNYGYTF.

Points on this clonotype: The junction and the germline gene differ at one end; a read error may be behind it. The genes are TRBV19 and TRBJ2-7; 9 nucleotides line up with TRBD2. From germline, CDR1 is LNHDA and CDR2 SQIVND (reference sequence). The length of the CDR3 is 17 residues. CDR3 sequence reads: CACSPLRMGLAADEQYF. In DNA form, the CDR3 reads TGTGCCTGTAGTCCTCTTCGTATGGGACTAGCAGCCGACGAGCAGTACTTC.

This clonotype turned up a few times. CDR3 nucleotides: TGTGCCAGCTCACGCAGGGGGGAGAAAAACAATGAGCAGTTCTTC. Protein product: CASSRRGEKNNEQFF. The V gene is TRBV18, the J gene TRBJ2-1, with D tentatively TRBD1 (7 bases). V was cut by 4 bases and J by 5 bases, with 15 bases left in between. CDR3 length: 15 residues. Germline V gives CDR1 KGHSH, CDR2 LQKENI. Full variable domain (outside the CDR3, taken from reference TRBV18 and TRBJ2-1): NAGVMQNPRHLVRRRGQEARLRCSPMKGHSHVYWYRQLPEEGLKFMVYLQKENIIDESGMPKERFSAEFPKEGPSILRIQQVVRGDSAAYFCASSRRGEKNNEQFFGPGTRLTVL.

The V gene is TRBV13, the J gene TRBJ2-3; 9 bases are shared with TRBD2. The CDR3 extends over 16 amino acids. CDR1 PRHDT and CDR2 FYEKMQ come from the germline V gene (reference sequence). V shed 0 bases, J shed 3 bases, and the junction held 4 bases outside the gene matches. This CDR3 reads CASSLGRGGATDTQYF. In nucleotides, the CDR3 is TGTGCCAGCAGCTTAGGGCGGGGGGGCGCAACAGATACGCAGTATTTT.

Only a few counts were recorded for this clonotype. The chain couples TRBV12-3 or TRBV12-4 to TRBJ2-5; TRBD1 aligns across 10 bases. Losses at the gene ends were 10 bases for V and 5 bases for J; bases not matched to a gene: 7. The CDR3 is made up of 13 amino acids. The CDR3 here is CATHPTGGETQYF. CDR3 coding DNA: TGTGCCACCCATCCGACAGGGGGCGAGACCCAGTACTTC.

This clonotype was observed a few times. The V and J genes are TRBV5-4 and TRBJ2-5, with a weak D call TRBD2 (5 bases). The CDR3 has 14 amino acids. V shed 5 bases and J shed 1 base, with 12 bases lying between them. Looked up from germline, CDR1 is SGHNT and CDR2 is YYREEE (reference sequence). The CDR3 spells CASSLRLTQETQYF. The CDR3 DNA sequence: TGTGCCAGCAGTCTGAGACTAACCCAAGAGACCCAGTACTTC.

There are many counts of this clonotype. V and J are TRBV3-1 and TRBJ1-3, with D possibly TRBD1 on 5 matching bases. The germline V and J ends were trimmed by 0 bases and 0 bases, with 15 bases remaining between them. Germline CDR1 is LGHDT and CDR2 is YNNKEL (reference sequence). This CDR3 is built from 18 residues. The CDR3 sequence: CASSQDRGVIVSGNTIYF. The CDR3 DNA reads TGTGCCAGCAGCCAAGATAGGGGTGTTATAGTCTCTGGAAACACCATATATTTT.

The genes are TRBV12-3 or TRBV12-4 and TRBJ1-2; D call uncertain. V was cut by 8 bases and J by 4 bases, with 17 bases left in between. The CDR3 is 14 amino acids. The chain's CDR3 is CASAGRQRGYGYTF. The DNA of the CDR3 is TGTGCCAGCGCCGGCCGTCAGCGAGGCTATGGCTACACCTTC.

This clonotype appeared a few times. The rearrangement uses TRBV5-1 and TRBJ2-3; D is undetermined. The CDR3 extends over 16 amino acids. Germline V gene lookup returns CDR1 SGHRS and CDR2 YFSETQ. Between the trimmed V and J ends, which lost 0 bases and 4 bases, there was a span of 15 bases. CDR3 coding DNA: TGCGCCAGCAGCTTGGAGACACTCGCATCGTCAGATACGCAGTATTTT. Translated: CASSLETLASSDTQYF.

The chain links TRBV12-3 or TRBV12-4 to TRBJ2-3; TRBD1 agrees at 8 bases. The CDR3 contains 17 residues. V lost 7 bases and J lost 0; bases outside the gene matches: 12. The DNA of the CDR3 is TGTGCCAGCAATACCCTGGGGACAGGAGGTAGCACAGATACGCAGTATTTT. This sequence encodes CASNTLGTGGSTDTQYF.

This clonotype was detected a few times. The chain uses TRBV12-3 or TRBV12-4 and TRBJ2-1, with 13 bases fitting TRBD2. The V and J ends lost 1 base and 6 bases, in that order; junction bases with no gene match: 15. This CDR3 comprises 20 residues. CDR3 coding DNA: TGTGCCAGCAGTTTAGGACGCCGACTAGCGGGAGGCCGACCATTCAATGAGCAGTTCTTC. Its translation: CASSLGRRLAGGRPFNEQFF.

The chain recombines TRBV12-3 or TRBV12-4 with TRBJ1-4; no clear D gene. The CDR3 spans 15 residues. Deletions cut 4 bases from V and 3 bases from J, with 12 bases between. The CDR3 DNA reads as TGTGCCAGCAGTTCGCTGGACTCCTCTAATGAAAAACTGTTTTTT. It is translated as CASSSLDSSNEKLFF.

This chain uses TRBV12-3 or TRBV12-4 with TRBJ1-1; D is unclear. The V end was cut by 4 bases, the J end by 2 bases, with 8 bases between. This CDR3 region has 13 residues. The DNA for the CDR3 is TGTGCCAGCAGTTCCGTCATCAACACTGAAGCTTTCTTT. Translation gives CASSSVINTEAFF.

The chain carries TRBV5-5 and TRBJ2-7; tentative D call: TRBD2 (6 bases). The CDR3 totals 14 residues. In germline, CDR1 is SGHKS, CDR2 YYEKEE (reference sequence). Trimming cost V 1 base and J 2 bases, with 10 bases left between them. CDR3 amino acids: CASSLITGAYEQYF. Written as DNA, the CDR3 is TGTGCCAGCAGCTTGATAACGGGAGCCTACGAGCAGTACTTC.

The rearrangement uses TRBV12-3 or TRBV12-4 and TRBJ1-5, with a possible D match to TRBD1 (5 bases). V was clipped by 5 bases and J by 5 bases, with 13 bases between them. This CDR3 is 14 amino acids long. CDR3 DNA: TGTGCCAGCAGTAGCCGGGGCCAAGATCAGCCCCAGCATTTT. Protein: CASSSRGQDQPQHF.

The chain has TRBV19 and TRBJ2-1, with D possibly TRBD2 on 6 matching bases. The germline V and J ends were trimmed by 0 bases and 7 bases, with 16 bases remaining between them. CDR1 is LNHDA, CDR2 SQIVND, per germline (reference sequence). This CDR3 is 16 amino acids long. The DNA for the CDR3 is TGTGCCAGTAGTATAGACCGACTAGTTAGGGAAAATGAGCAGTTCTTC. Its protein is CASSIDRLVRENEQFF.

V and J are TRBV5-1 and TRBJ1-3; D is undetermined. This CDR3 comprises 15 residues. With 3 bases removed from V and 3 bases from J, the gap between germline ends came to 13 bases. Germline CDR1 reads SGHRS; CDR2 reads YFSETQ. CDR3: CASSSDFTYGNTIYF. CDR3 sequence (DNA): TGCGCCAGCAGCTCGGACTTCACCTATGGAAACACCATATATTTT.

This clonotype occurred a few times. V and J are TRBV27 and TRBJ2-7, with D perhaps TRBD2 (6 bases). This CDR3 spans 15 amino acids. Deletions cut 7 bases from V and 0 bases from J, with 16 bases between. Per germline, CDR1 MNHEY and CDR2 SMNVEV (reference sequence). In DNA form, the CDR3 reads TGTGCCAGCACCCTGGGAGGTGCCGACTCCTACGAGCAGTACTTC. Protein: CASTLGGADSYEQYF.

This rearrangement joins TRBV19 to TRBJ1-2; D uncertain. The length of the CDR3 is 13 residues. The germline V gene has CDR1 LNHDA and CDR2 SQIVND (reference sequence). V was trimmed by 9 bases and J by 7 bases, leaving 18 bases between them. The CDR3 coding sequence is TGTGCCAGCCCGAGGGCGGACGGCAGTGGCTACACCTTC. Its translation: CASPRADGSGYTF.

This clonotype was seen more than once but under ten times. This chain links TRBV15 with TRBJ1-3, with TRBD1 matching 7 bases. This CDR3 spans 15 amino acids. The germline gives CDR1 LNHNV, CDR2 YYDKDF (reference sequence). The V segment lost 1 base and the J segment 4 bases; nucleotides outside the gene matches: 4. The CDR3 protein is CATSRGAGGGNTIYF. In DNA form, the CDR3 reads TGTGCCACCAGCAGAGGGGCAGGGGGAGGAAACACCATATATTTT.

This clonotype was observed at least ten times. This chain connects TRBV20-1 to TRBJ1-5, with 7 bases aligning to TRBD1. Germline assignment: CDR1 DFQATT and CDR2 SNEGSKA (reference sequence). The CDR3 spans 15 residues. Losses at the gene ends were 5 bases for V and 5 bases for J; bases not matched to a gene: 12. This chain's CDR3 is CSASPRQGSDQPQHF. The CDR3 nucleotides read TGCAGTGCTTCCCCCCGACAGGGATCGGATCAGCCCCAGCATTTT.

DNA for the CDR3: TGTGCCAGCAGCCACCTTAGCGGGGAAGACGCCTACGAGCAGTACTTC. It is translated as CASSHLSGEDAYEQYF. The chain joins TRBV14 to TRBJ2-7; 8 bases match TRBD2. V was pared by 3 bases and J by 2 bases, with 9 bases of the junction left unmatched. Germline V gene lookup returns CDR1 SGHDN and CDR2 FVKESK. The CDR3 has 16 amino acids.

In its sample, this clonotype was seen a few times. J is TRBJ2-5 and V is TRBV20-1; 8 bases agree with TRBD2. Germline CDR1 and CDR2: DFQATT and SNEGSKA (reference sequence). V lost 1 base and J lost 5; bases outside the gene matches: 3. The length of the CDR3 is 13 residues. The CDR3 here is CSARAGGAETQYF. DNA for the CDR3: TGCAGTGCTAGAGCCGGGGGGGCCGAGACCCAGTACTTC.

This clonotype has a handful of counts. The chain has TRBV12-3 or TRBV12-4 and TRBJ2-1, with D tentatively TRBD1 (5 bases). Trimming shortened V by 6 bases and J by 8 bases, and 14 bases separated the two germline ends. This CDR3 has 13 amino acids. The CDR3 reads CASSPDIRDEQFF. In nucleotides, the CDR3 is TGTGCCAGCAGCCCGGACATAAGAGATGAGCAGTTCTTC.